This TCR beta chain appears in the sequencing data of a study of cytomegalovirus exposure and HLA in healthy donors. Study observations and caveats: When analyzed later, a missense DCLRE1C variant was found to be linked to TCR beta V- and J-gene trimming. The listing of roughly 160 TCR beta chains classed them as cytomegalovirus-associated. A reported reduction in N-insertions relative to the approximately 640-donor mean was seen in an Asian-associated ancestry cluster in a later analysis. Later examination showed HLA-associated TCR beta chains had greater clonal expansion than equally common others.

Trimming cost V 6 bases and J 0 bases, with 8 bases left between them. Germline V gene sequence: CDR1 MNHEY, CDR2 SMNVEV (reference sequence). This CDR3 is built from 13 residues. This clone was observed a handful of times. The target antigen is unknown. The PCR ran on 60 Vbeta and 13 Jbeta primers. Generated by immunoSEQ multiplex PCR, the TCRdb table keeps only in-frame clones and is missing some. The table has roughly 170,000 clones, approximately 88% seen once. This sequence originates from a man in his thirties or forties in good health and CMV-seronegative. Sequencing was carried out using PBMCs. The V call is TRBV27, the J call TRBJ1-1, with D possibly matching TRBD1 (5 bases). The CDR3 region has the DNA TGTGCCAGCAGGGACACCATGAACACTGAAGCTTTCTTT. It yields the protein CASRDTMNTEAFF.